This passage covers 15 T cell receptor beta chains from one sample sequenced in a study of beta chain features in type 1 diabetes (dated by TCRdb to 2016 to 2019). Library creation used the immunoSEQ multiplex PCR assay. The High Capacity cDNA Reverse Transcription Kit was used to reverse transcribe all of the isolated RNA, meaning that expressed TCRB transcripts were what got sequenced. TCRdb provides this immuneACCESS table in a form limited to in-frame rearrangements. Some clones are lacking; in checked studies, under half of them reflect an unresolved V gene, and why the rest are absent is not known. Counted in this sample were over 100,000 clones; less than 40% of them appeared once. Around 0.07% of the sample is held by the ten biggest clonotypes. The sequencing input was stem cell memory CD4+ T cells from blood. The sample's cell subset or site label, in plain terms: stem cell-like memory CD4+ T cells. All receptors derive from a young woman in good health.

The chain combines TRBV9 with TRBJ2-4; D possibly corresponds to TRBD2 (6 bases). The CDR3 extends over 16 amino acids. Germline V CDR1 and CDR2: SGDLS, YYNGEE. Trimming took 0 bases from V and 0 from J, leaving 10 bases between them. CDR3 loop: CASSVGRDLAKNIQYF. In nucleotides, the CDR3 is TGTGCCAGCAGCGTAGGGCGGGATTTAGCCAAAAACATTCAGTACTTC.

The chain joins TRBV14 to TRBJ2-1, with 14 bases aligning to TRBD2. Germline CDR1 is SGHDN and CDR2 is FVKESK. The CDR3 runs 16 residues. The V gene end was trimmed by 3 bases and the J gene end by 7 bases; junction bases not matched to a gene: 5. CDR3 bases: TGTGCCAGCAGCCAGGCCGGGACTAGCGGGAGTAATGAGCAGTTCTTC. Translation gives CASSQAGTSGSNEQFF. The full variable domain, its missing parts supplied by reference TRBV14 and TRBJ2-1, is EAGVTQFPSHSVIEKGQTVTLRCDPISGHDNLYWYRRVMGKEIKFLLHFVKESKQDESGMPNNRFLAERTGGTYSTLKVQPAELEDSGVYFCASSQAGTSGSNEQFFGPGTRLTVL.

This clone has only a few counts. The V call is TRBV10-3, the J call TRBJ1-1, with D perhaps TRBD1 (5 bases). Germline assignment: CDR1 ENHRY and CDR2 SYGVKD. This CDR3 is built from 12 residues. V dropped 6 bases and J dropped 10 bases, with 15 bases sitting between them. Written as DNA, the CDR3 is TGTGCCATCAGGATGGGGGGGAGAGGAGCTTTCTTT. It codes for CAIRMGGRGAFF.

In this sample, this clone turned up a few times. The J gene is TRBJ2-3, the V gene TRBV28; 7 bases match TRBD2. The CDR3 is 16 residues long. The germline CDR1 and CDR2 sequences are MDHEN and SYDVKM. Unmatched junction bases numbered 10, after V lost 4 bases and J lost 3 bases. CDR3 in amino acids: CASSSHTSAQTDTQYF. The DNA for the CDR3 is TGTGCCAGCAGTTCCCACACTAGCGCCCAAACAGATACGCAGTATTTT.

The chain carries TRBV7-9 and TRBJ1-1, with D hard to call. CDR1 and CDR2 (germline): SEHNR, FQNEAQ (reference sequence). The CDR3 loop spans 15 amino acids. Between the trimmed V and J ends, which lost 5 bases and 1 base, there was a span of 14 bases. The CDR3 sequence: CASSPQGRGNTEAFF. The CDR3 DNA sequence: TGTGCCAGCAGCCCCCAAGGCAGAGGGAACACTGAAGCTTTCTTT.

The chain couples TRBV29-1 to TRBJ1-1; possible D gene TRBD1, 5 bases. This CDR3 comprises 11 residues. V was trimmed by 4 bases and J by 12 bases, leaving 15 bases between them. Germline V lookup: CDR1 SQVTM, CDR2 ANQGSEA. The CDR3 protein is CSVVRAVGTFF. The CDR3 region has the DNA TGCAGCGTTGTCAGGGCGGTCGGAACTTTCTTT.

The chain couples TRBV5-1 to TRBJ1-1, with D perhaps TRBD1 (6 bases). Germline CDR1 is SGHRS and CDR2 is YFSETQ. Trimming took off 4 bases at V and 2 bases at J, with 18 bases between the two ends. CDR3 length: 16 amino acids. The CDR3 nucleotides read TGCGCCAGCAGCCCCACGGCAGGGGCGGGTAACACTGAAGCTTTCTTT. This codes for CASSPTAGAGNTEAFF.

CDR3 region: CASSLGQGVVETQYF. The CDR3, as DNA: TGTGCCAGCAGCTTGGGACAGGGGGTTGTGGAGACCCAGTACTTC. The rearrangement links TRBV7-2 to TRBJ2-5; 11 bases fit TRBD1. The ends lost 3 bases at V and 5 bases at J; junction bases unmatched: 5. The length of the CDR3 is 15 residues. CDR1 and CDR2 from the germline V gene are SGHTA and FQGNSA.

This rearrangement joins TRBV18 to TRBJ2-5; D is perhaps TRBD1 (5 bases). This CDR3 contains 13 residues. The V gene's germline CDR1 is KGHSH and CDR2 LQKENI. V dropped 3 bases and J dropped 7 bases, with 12 bases sitting between them. CDR3 region: CASSPRDSGTQYF. The CDR3 DNA reads TGTGCCAGCTCACCCAGGGATTCGGGGACCCAGTACTTC.

The rearrangement links TRBV5-1 to TRBJ2-7; D gene ambiguous. The CDR3 is 14 amino acids. Germline CDR1 reads SGHRS; CDR2 reads YFSETQ. Trimming stripped 0 bases from V and 6 bases from J, with 13 bases between. CDR3 coding DNA: TGCGCCAGCAGCTTGGGAACAGTAGAAGGCGAGCAGTACTTC. This translates into CASSLGTVEGEQYF.

V gene TRBV29-1 combines with J gene TRBJ2-5, with 9 positions matching TRBD1. CDR3 length: 13 residues. Unmatched junction bases numbered 7, after V lost 4 bases and J lost 7 bases. Germline lookup yields CDR1 SQVTM and CDR2 ANQGSEA. CDR3 in amino acids: CSVVGTGWGTQYF. CDR3 in DNA: TGCAGCGTTGTCGGGACAGGGTGGGGGACCCAGTACTTC.

In nucleotides, the CDR3 is TGCGCCAGCAGTGGCCAGTCCAGGGGGAAGACTGAAGCTTTCTTT. Protein sequence: CASSGQSRGKTEAFF. J is TRBJ1-1 and V is TRBV10-2; TRBD1 matches at 7 bases. The germline V gene encodes CDR1 WSHSY and CDR2 SAAADI. CDR3 size: 15 residues. With 4 bases clipped from V and 5 bases from J, the junction kept 10 bases outside the gene matches.

Only a few counts were recorded for this clone. The rearrangement joins TRBV18 to TRBJ2-3; TRBD2 might be the D (6 bases). The CDR3 runs to 15 residues. Germline lookup yields CDR1 KGHSH and CDR2 LQKENI. Trimming pared 5 bases from V and 0 bases from J, leaving 12 bases between. In nucleotides, the CDR3 is TGTGCCAGCTCAGCCCGGAGGGGCAGCACAGATACGCAGTATTTT. Amino acid sequence: CASSARRGSTDTQYF.

V is TRBV28 and J is TRBJ2-5; D may be TRBD2 (5 bases). V lost 5 bases and J lost 2, with 15 bases in between. The CDR3 runs 15 residues. CDR1 and CDR2 from the germline V gene are MDHEN and SYDVKM. Here the CDR3 reads CASSAQRSLQETQYF. The CDR3 DNA reads TGTGCCAGCAGTGCCCAGCGGTCCCTTCAAGAGACCCAGTACTTC.

This clone was seen just once. The rearrangement joins TRBV19 to TRBJ2-7; D ambiguous. The V and J ends lost 3 bases and 3 bases respectively, with 12 bases between them. The CDR3 has 14 residues. In germline, CDR1 is LNHDA, CDR2 SQIVND (reference sequence). The CDR3 DNA follows: TGTGCCAGTAGTATCTCTCGACTGAACTACGAGCAGTACTTC. Residues: CASSISRLNYEQYF. The full variable domain, rest sourced from reference TRBV19 and TRBJ2-7, is DGGITQSPKYLFRKEGQNVTLSCEQNLNHDAMYWYRQDPGQGLRLIYYSQIVNDFQKGDIAEGYSVSREKKESFPLTVTSAQKNPTAFYLCASSISRLNYEQYFGPGTRLTVT.